One sample yielded the 17 T cell receptor beta chains listed below, sequenced in a study of control samples from healthy donors and cancer patients. Clones were sequenced by immunoSEQ multiplex PCR, and TCRdb holds only the in-frame ones, with some missing. The table has 100,000 to 150,000 clones, about 90% seen once; the top ten hold 2.9%. The sample comprised blood. The receptors were gathered from a man aged 55 to 69 in good health.

This clone was counted once. The chain joins TRBV29-1 to TRBJ2-1, with 9 positions matching TRBD2. Looked up from germline, CDR1 is SQVTM and CDR2 is ANQGSEA. The trim removed 4 bases at V and 13 bases at J, leaving 5 bases unmatched. The CDR3 spans 11 residues. CDR3: CSVARLAEQFF. The CDR3 DNA is TGCAGCGTTGCCCGACTAGCGGAACAGTTCTTC.

The J gene is TRBJ1-5, the V gene TRBV7-2; D not certain. The CDR3 runs 12 residues. Germline-derived CDR1 and CDR2 are SGHTA and FQGNSA. V was pared by 3 bases and J by 6 bases, with 6 bases between. CDR3 coding DNA: TGTGCCAGCAGCTTGGGGTCTCAGCCCCAGCATTTT. Translated: CASSLGSQPQHF.

The rearrangement uses TRBV28 and TRBJ2-7; 8 nucleotides match TRBD1. CDR1 is MDHEN, CDR2 SYDVKM, per germline. The CDR3 consists of 14 residues. The J segment lost 6 bases and the V segment lost 5 bases, leaving 9 bases of the junction unmatched. The CDR3 sequence is CASSTGTGGFEQYF. The CDR3 bases are TGTGCCAGCAGTACCGGGACAGGTGGTTTCGAGCAGTACTTC. The full variable domain, rest sourced from reference TRBV28 and TRBJ2-7, is DVKVTQSSRYLVKRTGEKVFLECVQDMDHENMFWYRQDPGLGLRLIYFSYDVKMKEKGDIPEGYSVSREKKERFSLILESASTNQTSMYLCASSTGTGGFEQYFGPGTRLTVT.

The chain links TRBV2 to TRBJ1-4; maybe TRBD1 (5 bases). Germline CDR1 and CDR2: SNHLY and FYNNEI. The CDR3 loop spans 15 amino acids. V was shortened by 2 bases and J by 5 bases, with 12 bases between the two germline ends. The CDR3 DNA reads TGTGCCAGCAGTGAATGGGGGACTCCCAATGAAAAACTGTTTTTT. Residues: CASSEWGTPNEKLFF.

The rearrangement joins TRBV7-2 to TRBJ1-1, with D possibly being TRBD1 (5 bases). V was clipped by 0 bases and J by 0 bases, with 8 bases between them. In germline, CDR1 is SGHTA, CDR2 FQGNSA. The length of the CDR3 is 15 residues. Here the CDR3 reads CASSLAPGLNTEAFF. CDR3 DNA: TGTGCCAGCAGCTTAGCTCCAGGGTTGAACACTGAAGCTTTCTTT.

This chain links TRBV5-8 with TRBJ2-5; D might be TRBD1 or TRBD2, each matching 6 bases. This CDR3 contains 15 residues. In germline, CDR1 is SGHTS, CDR2 YDEGEE. V was pared by 4 bases and J by 5 bases, with 18 bases between. The CDR3 is CASSPGKGGRETQYF. Here the CDR3 DNA reads TGTGCCAGCAGCCCGGGGAAGGGGGGCAGGGAGACCCAGTACTTC.

This chain joins TRBV7-9 and TRBJ1-1, with D hard to call. CDR1 is SEHNR and CDR2 is FQNEAQ in the germline V gene (reference sequence). This CDR3 spans 12 amino acids. Deletions cut 2 bases from V and 10 bases from J, with 11 bases between. The DNA for the CDR3 is TGTGCCAGCAGCTTAATGGACTCGGGAGCTTTCTTT. Its protein product is CASSLMDSGAFF.

This chain links TRBV25-1 with TRBJ1-1; D is possibly TRBD1 (6 bases). With 3 bases removed from V and 0 bases from J, the gap between germline ends came to 14 bases. The CDR3 is 16 residues long. Germline V gene sequence: CDR1 MGHDK, CDR2 SYGVNS. The CDR3, as DNA: TGTGCCAGCAGTGATACACGGACAGAAATGAACACTGAAGCTTTCTTT. This sequence encodes CASSDTRTEMNTEAFF.

DNA for the CDR3: TGTGCCAGCAAGGTCCAGGGGAGGAATGAGCAGTTCTTC. It translates to CASKVQGRNEQFF. This chain connects TRBV27 to TRBJ2-1, with D perhaps being TRBD1 or TRBD2 (6 bases each). Trimming took off 7 bases at V and 7 bases at J, with 14 bases between the two ends. The germline V gene has CDR1 MNHEY and CDR2 SMNVEV (reference sequence). This CDR3 region has 13 residues.

This sequence joins TRBV27 and TRBJ2-7; no clear D. The CDR3 length is 13 residues. V was clipped by 3 bases and J by 5 bases, with 11 bases between them. Germline CDR1 and CDR2: MNHEY and SMNVEV (reference sequence). As DNA, the CDR3 is TGTGCCAGCAGTTTTCGGCGCTTGGACGAGCAGTACTTC. Its translation: CASSFRRLDEQYF.

V gene TRBV27 combines with J gene TRBJ1-5, with D unresolved. Deletions cut 8 bases from V and 6 bases from J, with 8 bases between. The CDR3 consists of 11 residues. Germline loops: CDR1 MNHEY, CDR2 SMNVEV (reference sequence). The CDR3 nucleotides are TGTGCCAGCCCCTCGTGTCAGCCCCAGCATTTT. Protein product: CASPSCQPQHF.

The CDR3 sequence: CASSSLSTGSYEQYF. Written as DNA, the CDR3 is TGTGCCAGTAGTAGTCTCTCGACAGGGTCCTACGAGCAGTACTTC. This sequence joins TRBV19 and TRBJ2-7, with 7 bases identical to TRBD1. The germline V gene encodes CDR1 LNHDA and CDR2 SQIVND (reference sequence). Losses at the gene ends were 4 bases for V and 1 base for J; bases not matched to a gene: 7. This CDR3 region has 15 residues.

The chain is built from TRBV4-1 and TRBJ1-1; D perhaps matches TRBD1 (5 bases). The CDR3 covers 15 residues. Looked up from germline, CDR1 is MGHRA and CDR2 is YSYEKL. Trimming pared 4 bases from V and 4 bases from J, leaving 16 bases between. CDR3 sequence: CASSPVQGVGTEAFF. Here the CDR3 DNA reads TGCGCCAGCAGCCCAGTTCAGGGAGTGGGCACTGAAGCTTTCTTT.

The rearrangement joins TRBV7-9 to TRBJ1-3, with D perhaps TRBD1 (6 bases). Germline values: CDR1 SEHNR, CDR2 FQNEAQ (reference sequence). V lost 5 bases and J lost 0, with 17 bases in between. The CDR3 has 17 amino acids. CDR3 nucleotide sequence: TGTGCCAGCAGCCCAGTTGGGGGGGACAACTCTGGAAACACCATATATTTT. Translated: CASSPVGGDNSGNTIYF.

The chain joins TRBV30 to TRBJ1-1; D gene unclear. The V and J ends lost 3 bases and 11 bases respectively, with 16 bases between them. This CDR3 contains 12 residues. Germline assignment: CDR1 GTSNPN and CDR2 SVGIG (reference sequence). The CDR3: CAWRPPGGRAFF. In DNA, the CDR3 is TGTGCCTGGAGGCCGCCTGGAGGGCGGGCTTTCTTT. Filled out from reference TRBV30 and TRBJ1-1, the complete variable domain reads SQTIHQWPATLVQPVGSPLSLECTVEGTSNPNLYWYRQAAGRGLQLLFYSVGIGQISSEVPQNLSASRPQDRQFILSSKKLLLSDSGFYLCAWRPPGGRAFFGQGTRLTVV.

The chain joins TRBV19 to TRBJ1-4, with D hard to call. The V gene's germline CDR1 is LNHDA and CDR2 SQIVND (reference sequence). The CDR3 is 13 amino acids. V shed 5 bases and J shed 6 bases, with 10 bases lying between them. The CDR3 nucleotides are TGTGCCAGTAGTCCCGGGTTTGATGAAAAACTGTTTTTT. Translated: CASSPGFDEKLFF.

The V call is TRBV2, the J call TRBJ2-5; D not certain. Germline V gene sequence: CDR1 SNHLY, CDR2 FYNNEI. The CDR3 spans 15 residues. V was cut by 5 bases and J by 2 bases, with 15 bases left in between. The CDR3 region is CASSLVETQQETQYF. CDR3 nucleotides: TGTGCCAGCAGTCTTGTAGAGACGCAACAAGAGACCCAGTACTTC.